Below are 5 T cell receptor beta chains sequenced from a single sample in a study of T cells in Graves' hyperthyroidism and ophthalmopathy. RNA transcripts were the template for amplifying TCR beta CDR3 regions. The TCR CDR3 first-round RT-PCR relied on the HTBI primer set. TCRdb processed the multiplex PCR reads anew with MiXCR; each CDR3 protein has one entry. The data contain roughly 130,000 distinct CDR3 sequences, over 20% of them singletons. The sample taken for sequencing was blood. Receptors were obtained from a woman aged 45-65 years with Graves' hyperthyroidism that later progressed to Graves' ophthalmopathy.

This clonotype has a count of ten or more. V gene TRBV20-1 combines with J gene TRBJ1-2; D possibly corresponds to TRBD1 (6 bases). The CDR3 is 14 residues long. Germline assignment: CDR1 DFQATT and CDR2 SNEGSKA (reference sequence). The ends were cut back, 0 bases at V and 4 bases at J, with 12 bases in the middle. The CDR3, as DNA: TGCAGTGCTAGAGATCCCACAGGGATCTATGGCTACACCTTC. Its protein product is CSARDPTGIYGYTF.

This clonotype was counted between two and nine times. The genes are TRBV5-1 and TRBJ2-7; D tentatively reads TRBD1 or TRBD2 (6 bases each). Germline V gives CDR1 SGHRS, CDR2 YFSETQ. V was trimmed by 4 bases and J by 2 bases, leaving 19 bases between them. This CDR3 has 16 residues. For the CDR3, the DNA is TGCGCCAGCAGCAGGGGACACCGGGACTCTACCTACGAGCAGTACTTC. Its translation is CASSRGHRDSTYEQYF.

This clonotype was recorded at least ten times. V is TRBV20-1 and J is TRBJ2-7; 16 bases are shared with TRBD2. Germline V gene lookup returns CDR1 DFQATT and CDR2 SNEGSKA (reference sequence). Trimming cost V 6 bases and J 9 bases; bases outside gene matches: 5. The CDR3 consists of 13 residues. The CDR3 here is CSAGTSGRAGQYF. CDR3 nucleotide sequence: TGCAGTGCGGGGACTAGCGGGAGGGCCGGGCAGTACTTC.

This clonotype was picked up many times. The genes are TRBV28 and TRBJ2-1; tentative D call: TRBD2 (6 bases). The germline V and J ends were trimmed by 3 bases and 2 bases, with 11 bases remaining between them. Germline V lookup: CDR1 MDHEN, CDR2 SYDVKM. This CDR3 region has 15 residues. The DNA of the CDR3 is TGTGCCAGCAGTTTTAGCGGACGTACCTACAATGAGCAGTTCTTC. Amino acids: CASSFSGRTYNEQFF.

This clonotype has a count of ten or more. The rearrangement joins TRBV5-1 to TRBJ2-3, with a weak D call TRBD2 (5 bases). Per germline, CDR1 SGHRS and CDR2 YFSETQ. The CDR3 runs to 14 residues. V was cut by 4 bases and J by 1 base, with 10 bases left in between. The CDR3 region has the DNA TGCGCCAGCAGCCCCCGGACTGGCACAGATACGCAGTATTTT. Translating gives CASSPRTGTDTQYF.